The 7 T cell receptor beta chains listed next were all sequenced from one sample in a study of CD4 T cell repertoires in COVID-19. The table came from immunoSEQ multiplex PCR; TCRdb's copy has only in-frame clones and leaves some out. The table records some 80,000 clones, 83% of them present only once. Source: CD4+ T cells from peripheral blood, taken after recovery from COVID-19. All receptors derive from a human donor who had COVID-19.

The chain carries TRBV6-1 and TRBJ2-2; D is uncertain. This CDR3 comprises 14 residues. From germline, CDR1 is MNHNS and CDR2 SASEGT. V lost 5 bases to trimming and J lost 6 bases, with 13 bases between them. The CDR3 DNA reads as TGTGCCAGCAGTCCCCTCGTAGGTTCCGGGGAGCTGTTTTTT. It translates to CASSPLVGSGELFF.

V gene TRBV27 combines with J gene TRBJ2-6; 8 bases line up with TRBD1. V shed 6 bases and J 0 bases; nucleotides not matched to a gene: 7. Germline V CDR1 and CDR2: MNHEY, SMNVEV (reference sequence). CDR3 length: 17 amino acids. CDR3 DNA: TGTGCCAGCAGGGGGGGACAGGTCCCCTCTGGGGCCAACGTCCTGACTTTC. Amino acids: CASRGGQVPSGANVLTF.

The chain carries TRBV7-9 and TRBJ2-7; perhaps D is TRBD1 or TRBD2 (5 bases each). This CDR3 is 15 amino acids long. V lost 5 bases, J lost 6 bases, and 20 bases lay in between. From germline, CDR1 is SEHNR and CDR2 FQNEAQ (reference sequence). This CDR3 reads CASSRTGPRIGEQYF. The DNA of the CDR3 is TGTGCCAGCAGCCGGACGGGACCCAGAATAGGCGAGCAGTACTTC.

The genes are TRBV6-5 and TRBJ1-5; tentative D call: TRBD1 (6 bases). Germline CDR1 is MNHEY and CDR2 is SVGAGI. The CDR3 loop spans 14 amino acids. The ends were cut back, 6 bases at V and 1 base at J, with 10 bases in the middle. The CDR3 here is CASSRGQSNQPQHF. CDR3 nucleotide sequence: TGTGCCAGCAGCCGAGGACAGAGCAATCAGCCCCAGCATTTT.

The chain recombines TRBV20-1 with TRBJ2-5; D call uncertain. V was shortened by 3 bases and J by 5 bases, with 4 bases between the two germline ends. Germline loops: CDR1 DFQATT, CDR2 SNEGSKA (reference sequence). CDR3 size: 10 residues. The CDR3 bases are TGCAGTGCTAGTCAGGAGACCCAGTACTTC. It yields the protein CSASQETQYF.

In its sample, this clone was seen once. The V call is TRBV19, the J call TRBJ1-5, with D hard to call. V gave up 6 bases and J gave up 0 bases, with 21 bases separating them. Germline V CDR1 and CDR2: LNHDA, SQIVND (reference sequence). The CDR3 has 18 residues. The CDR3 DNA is TGTGCCAGTAGCCCCGGGGTTCAGGACCCTTATAGCAATCAGCCCCAGCATTTT. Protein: CASSPGVQDPYSNQPQHF. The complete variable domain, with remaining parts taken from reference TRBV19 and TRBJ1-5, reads DGGITQSPKYLFRKEGQNVTLSCEQNLNHDAMYWYRQDPGQGLRLIYYSQIVNDFQKGDIAEGYSVSREKKESFPLTVTSAQKNPTAFYLCASSPGVQDPYSNQPQHFGDGTRLSIL.

The CDR3 coding sequence is TGTGCCAGCAGCTTTGCAGGGGGGAGAGAGACCCAGTACTTC. It is translated as CASSFAGGRETQYF. The chain carries TRBV7-9 and TRBJ2-5; D possibly corresponds to TRBD1 (7 bases). V lost 3 bases and J 4 bases, leaving 12 bases between the germline ends. The CDR3 has 14 residues. Germline V gene sequence: CDR1 SEHNR, CDR2 FQNEAQ (reference sequence).